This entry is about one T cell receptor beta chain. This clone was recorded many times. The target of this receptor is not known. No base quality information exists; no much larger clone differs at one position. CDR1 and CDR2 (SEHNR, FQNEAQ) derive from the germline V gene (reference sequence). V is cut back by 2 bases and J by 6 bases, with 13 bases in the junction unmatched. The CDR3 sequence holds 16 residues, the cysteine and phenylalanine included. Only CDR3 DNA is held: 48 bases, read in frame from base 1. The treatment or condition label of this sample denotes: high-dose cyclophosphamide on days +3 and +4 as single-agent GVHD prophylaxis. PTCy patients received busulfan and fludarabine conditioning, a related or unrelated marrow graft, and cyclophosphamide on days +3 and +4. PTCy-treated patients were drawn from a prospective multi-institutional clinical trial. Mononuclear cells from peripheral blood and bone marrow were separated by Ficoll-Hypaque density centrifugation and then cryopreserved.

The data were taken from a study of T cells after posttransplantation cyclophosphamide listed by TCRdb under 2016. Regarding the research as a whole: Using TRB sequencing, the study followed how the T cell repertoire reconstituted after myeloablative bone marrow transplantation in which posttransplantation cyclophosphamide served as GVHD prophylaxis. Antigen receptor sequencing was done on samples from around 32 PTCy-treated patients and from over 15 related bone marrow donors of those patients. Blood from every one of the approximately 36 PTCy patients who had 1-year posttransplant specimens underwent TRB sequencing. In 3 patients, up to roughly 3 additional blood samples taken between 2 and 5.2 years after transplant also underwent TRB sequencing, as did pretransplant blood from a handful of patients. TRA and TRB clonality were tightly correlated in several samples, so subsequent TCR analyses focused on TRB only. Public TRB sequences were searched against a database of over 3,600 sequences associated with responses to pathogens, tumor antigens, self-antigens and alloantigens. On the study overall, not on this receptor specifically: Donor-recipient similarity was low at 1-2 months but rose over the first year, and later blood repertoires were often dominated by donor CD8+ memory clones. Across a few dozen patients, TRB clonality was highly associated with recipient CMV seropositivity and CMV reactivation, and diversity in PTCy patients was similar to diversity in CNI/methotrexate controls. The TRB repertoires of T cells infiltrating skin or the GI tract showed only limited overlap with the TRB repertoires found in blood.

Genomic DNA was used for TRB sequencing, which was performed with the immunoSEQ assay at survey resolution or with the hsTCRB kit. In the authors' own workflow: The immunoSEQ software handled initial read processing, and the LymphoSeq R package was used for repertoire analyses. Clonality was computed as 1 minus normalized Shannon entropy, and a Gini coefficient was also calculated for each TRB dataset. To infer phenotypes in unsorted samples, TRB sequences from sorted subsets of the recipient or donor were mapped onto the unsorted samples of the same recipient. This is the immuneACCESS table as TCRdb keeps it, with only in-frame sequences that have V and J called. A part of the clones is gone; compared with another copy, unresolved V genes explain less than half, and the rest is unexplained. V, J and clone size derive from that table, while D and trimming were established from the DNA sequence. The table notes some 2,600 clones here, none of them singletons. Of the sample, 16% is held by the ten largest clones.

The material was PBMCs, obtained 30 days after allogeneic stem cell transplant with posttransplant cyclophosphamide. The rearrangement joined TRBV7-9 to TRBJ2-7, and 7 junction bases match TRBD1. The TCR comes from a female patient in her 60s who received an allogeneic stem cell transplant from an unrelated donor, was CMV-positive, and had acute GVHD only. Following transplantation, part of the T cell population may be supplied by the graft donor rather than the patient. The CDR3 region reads CASSLPSTGFSAEQYF. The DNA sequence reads TGTGCCAGCAGCTTACCTTCGACAGGGTTCAGTGCCGAGCAGTACTTC.